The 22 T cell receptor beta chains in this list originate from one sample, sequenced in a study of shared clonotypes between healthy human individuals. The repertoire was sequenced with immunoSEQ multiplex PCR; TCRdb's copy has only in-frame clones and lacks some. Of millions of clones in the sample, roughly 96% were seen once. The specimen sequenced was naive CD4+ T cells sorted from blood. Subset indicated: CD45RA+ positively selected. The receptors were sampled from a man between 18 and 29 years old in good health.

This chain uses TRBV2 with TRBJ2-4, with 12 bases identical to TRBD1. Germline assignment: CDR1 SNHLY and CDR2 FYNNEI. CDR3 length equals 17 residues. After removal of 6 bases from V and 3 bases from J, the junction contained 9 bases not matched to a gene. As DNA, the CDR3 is TGTGCCAGCAGCGGGGGGACAGGGGGCGCCGACAAAAACATTCAGTACTTC. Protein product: CASSGGTGGADKNIQYF.

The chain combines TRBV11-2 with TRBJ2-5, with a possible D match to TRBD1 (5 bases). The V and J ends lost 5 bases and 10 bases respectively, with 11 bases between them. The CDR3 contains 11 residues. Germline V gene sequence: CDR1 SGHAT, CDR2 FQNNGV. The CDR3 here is CASSLQGDQYF. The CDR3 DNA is TGTGCCAGCAGCCTCCAGGGTGACCAGTACTTC.

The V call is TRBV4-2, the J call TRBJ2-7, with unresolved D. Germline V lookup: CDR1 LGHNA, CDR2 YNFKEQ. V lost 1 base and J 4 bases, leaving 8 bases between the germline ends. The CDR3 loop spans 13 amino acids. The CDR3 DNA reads TGTGCCAGCAGCCAAGTCGGATCGTACGAGCAGTACTTC. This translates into CASSQVGSYEQYF.

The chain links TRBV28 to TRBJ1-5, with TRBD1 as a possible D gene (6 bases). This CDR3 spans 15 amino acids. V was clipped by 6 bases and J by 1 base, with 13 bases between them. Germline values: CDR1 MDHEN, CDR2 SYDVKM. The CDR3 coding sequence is TGTGCCAGCAGCACCTACAGGGTGAGCAATCAGCCCCAGCATTTT. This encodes CASSTYRVSNQPQHF.

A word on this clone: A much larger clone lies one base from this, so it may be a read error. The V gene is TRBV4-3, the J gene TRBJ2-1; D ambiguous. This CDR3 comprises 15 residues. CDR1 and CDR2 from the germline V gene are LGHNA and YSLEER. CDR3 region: CASSRAVSVFGERFF. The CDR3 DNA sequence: TGCGCCAGCAGCCGGGCCGTTTCCGTGTTCGGCGAGCGGTTCTTC.

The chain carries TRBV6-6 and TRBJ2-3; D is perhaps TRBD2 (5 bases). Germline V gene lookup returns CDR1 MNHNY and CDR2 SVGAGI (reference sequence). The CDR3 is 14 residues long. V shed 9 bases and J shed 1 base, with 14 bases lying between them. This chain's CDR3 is CASWSSDGTDTQYF. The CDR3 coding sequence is TGTGCCAGTTGGAGTAGCGATGGCACAGATACGCAGTATTTT.

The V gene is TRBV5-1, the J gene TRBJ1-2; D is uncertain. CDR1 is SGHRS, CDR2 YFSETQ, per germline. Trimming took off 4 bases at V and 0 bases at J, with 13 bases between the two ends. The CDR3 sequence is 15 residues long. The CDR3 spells CASSSRALANYGYTF. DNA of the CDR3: TGCGCCAGCAGCAGCCGGGCCCTAGCTAACTATGGCTACACCTTC. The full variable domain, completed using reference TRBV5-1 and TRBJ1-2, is KAGVTQTPRYLIKTRGQQVTLSCSPISGHRSVSWYQQTPGQGLQFLFEYFSETQRNKGNFPGRFSGRQFSNSRSEMNVSTLELGDSALYLCASSSRALANYGYTFGSGTRLTVV.

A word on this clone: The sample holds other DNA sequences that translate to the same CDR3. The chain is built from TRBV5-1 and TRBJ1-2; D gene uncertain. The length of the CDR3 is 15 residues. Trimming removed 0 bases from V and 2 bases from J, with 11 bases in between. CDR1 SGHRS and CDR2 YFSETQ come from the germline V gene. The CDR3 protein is CASSLGQPGNYGYTF. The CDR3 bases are TGCGCCAGCAGCTTGGGTCAGCCCGGGAACTATGGCTACACCTTC.

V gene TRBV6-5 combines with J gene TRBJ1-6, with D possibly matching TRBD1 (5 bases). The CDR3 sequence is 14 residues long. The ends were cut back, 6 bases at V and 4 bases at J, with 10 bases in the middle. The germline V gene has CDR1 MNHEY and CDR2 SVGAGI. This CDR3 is CASRVDRYNSPLHF. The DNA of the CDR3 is TGTGCCAGCAGAGTCGACAGATATAATTCACCCCTCCACTTT.

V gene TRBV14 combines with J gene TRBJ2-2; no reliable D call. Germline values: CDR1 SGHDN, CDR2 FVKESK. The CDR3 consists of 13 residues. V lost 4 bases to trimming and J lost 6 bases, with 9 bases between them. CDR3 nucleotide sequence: TGTGCCAGCAGCCCCAGCCCCGCCGGGGAGCTGTTTTTT. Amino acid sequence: CASSPSPAGELFF.

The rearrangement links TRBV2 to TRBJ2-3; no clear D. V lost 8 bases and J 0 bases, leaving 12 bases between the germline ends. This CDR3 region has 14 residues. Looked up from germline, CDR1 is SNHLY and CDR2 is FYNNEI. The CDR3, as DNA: TGTGCCAGCGCGGTCCCCCCTAGCACAGATACGCAGTATTTT. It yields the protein CASAVPPSTDTQYF.

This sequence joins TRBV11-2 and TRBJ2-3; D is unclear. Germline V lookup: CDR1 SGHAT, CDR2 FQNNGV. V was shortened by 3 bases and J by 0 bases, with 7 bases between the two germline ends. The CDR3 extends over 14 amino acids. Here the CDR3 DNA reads TGTGCCAGCAGCTTCACCCCGAGCACAGATACGCAGTATTTT. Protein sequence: CASSFTPSTDTQYF. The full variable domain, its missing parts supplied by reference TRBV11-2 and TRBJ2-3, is EAGVAQSPRYKIIEKRQSVAFWCNPISGHATLYWYQQILGQGPKLLIQFQNNGVVDDSQLPKDRFSAERLKGVDSTLKIQPAKLEDSAVYLCASSFTPSTDTQYFGPGTRLTVL.

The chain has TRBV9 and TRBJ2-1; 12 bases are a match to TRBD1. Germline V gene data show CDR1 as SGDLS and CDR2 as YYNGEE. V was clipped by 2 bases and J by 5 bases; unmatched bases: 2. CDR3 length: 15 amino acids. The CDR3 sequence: CASSVGQGAHNEQFF. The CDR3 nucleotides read TGTGCCAGCAGCGTGGGACAGGGGGCCCACAATGAGCAGTTCTTC.

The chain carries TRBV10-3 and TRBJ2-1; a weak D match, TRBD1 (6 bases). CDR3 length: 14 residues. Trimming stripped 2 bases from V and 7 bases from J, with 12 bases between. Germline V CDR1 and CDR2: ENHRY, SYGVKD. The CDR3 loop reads CAISEPDRLNEQFF. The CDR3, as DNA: TGTGCCATCAGTGAGCCCGACAGGCTAAATGAGCAGTTCTTC.

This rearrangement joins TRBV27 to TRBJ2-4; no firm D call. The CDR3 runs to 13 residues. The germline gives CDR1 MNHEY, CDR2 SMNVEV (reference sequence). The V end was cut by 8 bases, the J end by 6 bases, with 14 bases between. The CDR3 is CASALKSPNIQYF. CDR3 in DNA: TGTGCCAGCGCATTAAAGTCTCCAAACATTCAGTACTTC.

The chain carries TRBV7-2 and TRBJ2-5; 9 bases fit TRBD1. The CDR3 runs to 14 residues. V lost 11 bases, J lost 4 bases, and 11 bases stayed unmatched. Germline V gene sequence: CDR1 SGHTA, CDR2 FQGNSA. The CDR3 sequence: CASSRDRATETQYF. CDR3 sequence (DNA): TGTGCCTCGAGCCGGGACAGGGCAACAGAGACCCAGTACTTC. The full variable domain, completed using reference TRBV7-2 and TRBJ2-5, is GAGVSQSPSNKVTEKGKDVELRCDPISGHTALYWYRQSLGQGLEFLIYFQGNSAPDKSGLPSDRFSAERTGGSVSTLTIQRTQQEDSAVYLCASSRDRATETQYFGPGTRLLVL.

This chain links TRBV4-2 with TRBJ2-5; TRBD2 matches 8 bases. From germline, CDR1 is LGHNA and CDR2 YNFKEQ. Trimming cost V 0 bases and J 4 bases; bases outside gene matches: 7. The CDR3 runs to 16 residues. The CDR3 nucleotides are TGTGCCAGCAGCCAAGATAGGACGGGGGGGCCAGAGACCCAGTACTTC. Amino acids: CASSQDRTGGPETQYF.

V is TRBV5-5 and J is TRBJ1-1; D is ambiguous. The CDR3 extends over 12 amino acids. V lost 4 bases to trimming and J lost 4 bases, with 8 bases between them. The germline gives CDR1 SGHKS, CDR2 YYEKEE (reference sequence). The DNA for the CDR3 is TGTGCCAGCAGCCTAATTATCACTGAAGCTTTCTTT. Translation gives CASSLIITEAFF.

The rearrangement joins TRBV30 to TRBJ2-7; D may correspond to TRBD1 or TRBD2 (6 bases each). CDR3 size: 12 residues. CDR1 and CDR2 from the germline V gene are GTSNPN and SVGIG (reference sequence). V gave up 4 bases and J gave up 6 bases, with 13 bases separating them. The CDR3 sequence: CAWNTGASEQYF. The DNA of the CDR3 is TGTGCCTGGAATACGGGGGCGAGCGAGCAGTACTTC.

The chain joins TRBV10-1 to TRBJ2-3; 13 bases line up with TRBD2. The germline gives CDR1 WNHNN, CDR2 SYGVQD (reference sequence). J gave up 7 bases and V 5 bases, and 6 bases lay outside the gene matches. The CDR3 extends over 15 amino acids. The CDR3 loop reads CASSSGLAGPNTQYF. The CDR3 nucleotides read TGCGCCAGCAGTTCGGGACTAGCGGGGCCCAATACGCAGTATTTT.

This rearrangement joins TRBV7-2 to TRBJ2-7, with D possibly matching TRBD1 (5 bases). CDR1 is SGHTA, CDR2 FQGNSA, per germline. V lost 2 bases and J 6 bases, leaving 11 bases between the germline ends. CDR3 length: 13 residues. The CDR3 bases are TGTGCCAGCAGCTTAAGACAGCCTGGCGAGCAGTACTTC. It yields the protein CASSLRQPGEQYF.

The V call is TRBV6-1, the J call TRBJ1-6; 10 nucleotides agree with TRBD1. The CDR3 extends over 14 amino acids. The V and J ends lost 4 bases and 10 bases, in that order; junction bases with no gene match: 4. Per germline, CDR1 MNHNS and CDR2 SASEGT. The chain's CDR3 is CASSGQGAESPLHF. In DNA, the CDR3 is TGTGCCAGCAGTGGACAGGGGGCGGAATCACCCCTCCACTTT.